This T cell receptor beta chain emerged from a study of T cells after yellow fever vaccination. TCRdb re-analysed the 5' RACE reads in MiXCR, keeping a single row per CDR3 protein. The profile covers some 560,000 distinct CDR3 sequences, with around 16% appearing a single time and 17% taken by the ten largest. In germline, CDR1 is MNHEY, CDR2 SVGEGT. The CDR3 is 16 amino acids. Trimming shortened V by 0 bases and J by 0 bases, and 12 bases separated the two germline ends. In regard to this clonotype: Its antigen is currently unknown.

Study results and limitations: Contaminants from the bulk population, in the form of abundant clonotypes, could be found in FACS-sorted repertoires. Re-detected after boosting: most primary clones, almost 97% of CD4 and over 80% of CD8.

The chain employs TRBV6-2 or TRBV6-3 and TRBJ2-7; no clear D gene. The TCR originated in a man between 18 and 35 years old who received the YFV17D yellow fever vaccine. This specimen was PBMCs, taken less than 6 days after the first yellow fever vaccination. CDR3 sequence reads: CASSYSAPISSYEQYF. The CDR3 nucleotides read TGTGCCAGCAGTTACTCCGCACCCATTAGCTCCTACGAGCAGTACTTC.